This T cell receptor (beta chain) was captured in a study of blood T cell repertoires in COVID-19. Study information: Sites in the United States, Italy and Spain provided acute and convalescent COVID-19 samples. In each case, the material was cDNA or gDNA derived from T cells, B-cell-depleted T cells, or PBMCs.

In the study's own analysis: Estimated nucleated cell counts came from reference gene primer amplification. Clones were read by immunoSEQ multiplex PCR, and TCRdb kept only the in-frame ones, dropping some. Clonal size and the V and J genes are those of that table, whereas D and trimming came from the DNA. The table has roughly 57,000 clones, 70% to 90% seen once. This sequence originates from a man aged 55 to 70 with active or convalescent COVID-19. The source material was peripheral blood.

The DNA of the CDR3 is TGTGCCAGCAGCCAAGCAGGGAATCAGCCCCAGCATTTT. Its translation is CASSQAGNQPQHF. The chain couples TRBV3-1 (or the pseudogene TRBV3-2) to TRBJ1-5, with TRBD1 as a possible D gene (5 bases). V lost 1 base and J lost 4, with 5 bases in between. The CDR3 runs to 13 residues. In germline, CDR1 is LGHDT, CDR2 YNNKEL (reference sequence).